The 28 T cell receptor beta chains reported below all come from one sample, sequenced in a study of T-cell reconstitution after alpha-beta-depleted transplantation in children. It was with unique molecular identifiers that the TCRbeta library was prepared. Each CDR3 protein is one row after TCRdb ran MiXCR on the PCR reads. The sample includes roughly 240,000 distinct CDR3 sequences, 6.5% to 9% of them seen just once. Specimen: PBMCs, mostly from graft donor cells, collected 180 days after TCRalphabeta/CD19-depleted stem cell transplant. The receptor source for this set is a male patient aged 10 to 17 who had a stem cell transplant for acute lymphoblastic leukemia, so the T cells may come from the graft donor.

The chain recombines TRBV5-6 with TRBJ2-3; 10 nucleotides align to TRBD2. The CDR3 has 16 amino acids. Germline V gene data show CDR1 as SGHDT and CDR2 as YYEEEE. The J segment lost 7 bases and the V segment lost 8 bases, leaving 16 bases of the junction unmatched. The CDR3 sequence: CARGLVFSGGPNTQYF. DNA of the CDR3: TGTGCCAGGGGCCTCGTTTTTAGCGGGGGGCCCAATACGCAGTATTTT.

This clonotype occurred many times. This chain uses TRBV2 with TRBJ2-7; 9 positions match TRBD1. The ends lost 1 base at V and 3 bases at J; junction bases unmatched: 4. Germline CDR1 reads SNHLY; CDR2 reads FYNNEI. The CDR3 contains 15 residues. The CDR3 loop reads CASSEEQGAGYEQYF. In DNA, the CDR3 is TGTGCCAGCAGTGAAGAACAGGGGGCGGGCTACGAGCAGTACTTC.

The sample holds many counts of this clonotype. The chain couples TRBV29-1 to TRBJ2-1; D assignment may be TRBD1 or TRBD2 (5 bases each). The CDR3 runs 15 residues. Germline V gives CDR1 SQVTM, CDR2 ANQGSEA. V gave up 1 base and J gave up 0 bases, with 10 bases separating them. CDR3 in DNA: TGCAGCGTTGAAGGCTGGGGGTACTCCTACAATGAGCAGTTCTTC. This gives the protein CSVEGWGYSYNEQFF.

The sample holds many counts of this clonotype. The genes are TRBV4-3 and TRBJ2-7; either TRBD1 or TRBD2 may fit D (6 bases each). There are 16 residues in the CDR3. Trimming took off 3 bases at V and 3 bases at J, with 18 bases between the two ends. The germline gives CDR1 LGHNA, CDR2 YSLEER. CDR3 nucleotides: TGCGCCAGCAGCCATGACCACGAAGGGGGGTACTACGAGCAGTACTTC. Protein: CASSHDHEGGYYEQYF.

This clonotype was observed many times. The chain has TRBV20-1 and TRBJ1-3; D ambiguous. CDR1 is DFQATT and CDR2 is SNEGSKA in the germline V gene (reference sequence). Trimming cost V 0 bases and J 2 bases, with 11 bases left between them. The CDR3 length is 15 residues. The CDR3 nucleotides are TGCAGTGCTAGAGATTGGAGAGGGCCTGGAAACACCATATATTTT. Amino acid sequence: CSARDWRGPGNTIYF.

As for this clonotype: One base away lies a much larger clone, so this may be a sequencing read error. The chain employs TRBV12-3 or TRBV12-4 and TRBJ1-1; D remains ambiguous. There are 16 residues in the CDR3. The CDR3 bases are TGTGCCAGCAGTTTGCGGTCAATCCCGGAGAACAGTGAAGCTTTCTTT. Its protein product is CASSLRSIPENSEAFF.

There are many counts of this clonotype. The chain joins TRBV9 to TRBJ2-2; D unresolved. CDR3 length: 16 residues. CDR1 SGDLS and CDR2 YYNGEE come from the germline V gene. Trimming left V 0 bases short and J 0 bases short, with 9 bases between. CDR3 nucleotides: TGTGCCAGCAGCGTAGGGGCGATTACGAACACCGGGGAGCTGTTTTTT. Translating gives CASSVGAITNTGELFF.

This clonotype was recorded at least ten times. V gene TRBV9 combines with J gene TRBJ1-4; 8 bases match TRBD1. Germline CDR1 SGDLS, CDR2 YYNGEE. J gave up 0 bases and V 7 bases, and 8 bases lay outside the gene matches. CDR3 length: 16 amino acids. CDR3 region: CASSRQGSATNEKLFF. The CDR3 nucleotides read TGTGCCAGCTCCCGACAGGGGTCGGCAACTAATGAAAAACTGTTTTTT.

This clonotype occurred many times. DNA for the CDR3: TGTGCCAGCAGCTTATCGACTCAGGGTAGTTATCTGCACGGCTACACCTTC. This sequence encodes CASSLSTQGSYLHGYTF. This chain joins TRBV7-2 and TRBJ1-2, with D maybe TRBD1 (5 bases). This CDR3 comprises 17 residues. Germline V lookup: CDR1 SGHTA, CDR2 FQGNSA. Trimming left V 2 bases short and J 8 bases short, with 24 bases between.

This clonotype has ten or more counts. The chain is built from TRBV20-1 and TRBJ1-1; 11 bases match TRBD1. V lost 6 bases to trimming and J lost 0 bases; unmatched junction nucleotides: 6. Germline values: CDR1 DFQATT, CDR2 SNEGSKA (reference sequence). This CDR3 is 15 amino acids long. The CDR3, as DNA: TGCAGTGCCCCCGGACAGGGGGCCCTGAACACTGAAGCTTTCTTT. Translating it yields CSAPGQGALNTEAFF.

This clonotype was seen ten or more times. The chain links TRBV20-1 to TRBJ1-2; D gene ambiguous. The CDR3 contains 11 residues. V was clipped by 3 bases and J by 3 bases, with 5 bases between them. Germline values: CDR1 DFQATT, CDR2 SNEGSKA (reference sequence). CDR3 sequence reads: CSARIDYGYTF. CDR3 in DNA: TGCAGTGCTAGGATCGACTATGGCTACACCTTC.

This clonotype was seen at least ten times. This sequence joins TRBV12-3 or TRBV12-4 and TRBJ2-1; maybe TRBD1 (5 bases). V was trimmed by 6 bases and J by 1 base, leaving 7 bases between them. The CDR3 is 13 residues long. For the CDR3, the DNA is TGTGCCAGCAGAGGGGTTTCCTACAATGAGCAGTTCTTC. It encodes CASRGVSYNEQFF.

This clonotype was detected ten times or more. J is TRBJ2-3 and V is TRBV7-6; D gene ambiguous. The V and J ends lost 1 base and 3 bases respectively, with 14 bases between them. The CDR3 loop spans 16 amino acids. CDR1 and CDR2 (germline): SGHVS, FNYEAQ. As DNA, the CDR3 is TGTGCCAGCAGCTTAGGGCGAGTATTGGGGACAGATACGCAGTATTTT. Translated, it gives CASSLGRVLGTDTQYF.

In regard to this clonotype: This could be a read error, since a much larger clone is one nucleotide away. The J gene is TRBJ1-2, the V gene TRBV24-1; D is ambiguous. From germline, CDR1 is KGHDR and CDR2 SFDVKD. Trimming left V 9 bases short and J 8 bases short, with 12 bases between. This CDR3 has 11 residues. The CDR3 spells CATDIRPGYTF. In nucleotides, the CDR3 is TGTGCCACCGACATACGGCCCGGCTACACCTTC.

This clonotype was seen a handful of times. The chain couples TRBV19 to TRBJ1-2; D gene ambiguous. The V end was cut by 6 bases, the J end by 6 bases, with 11 bases between. The CDR3 extends over 12 amino acids. In germline, CDR1 is LNHDA, CDR2 SQIVND (reference sequence). CDR3 nucleotides: TGTGCCAGTAGAAGGGTAGAAGATGGCTACACCTTC. Its protein product is CASRRVEDGYTF. The full variable domain, completed using reference TRBV19 and TRBJ1-2, is DGGITQSPKYLFRKEGQNVTLSCEQNLNHDAMYWYRQDPGQGLRLIYYSQIVNDFQKGDIAEGYSVSREKKESFPLTVTSAQKNPTAFYLCASRRVEDGYTFGSGTRLTVV.

There are many counts of this clonotype. This rearrangement joins TRBV27 to TRBJ2-7; 7 bases fit TRBD1. V dropped 5 bases and J dropped 0; count of bases not matched to a gene: 4. Per the germline V gene, CDR1 is MNHEY and CDR2 is SMNVEV (reference sequence). The length of the CDR3 is 14 residues. CDR3 protein: CASSTTGSSYEQYF. The CDR3 nucleotides are TGTGCCAGCAGTACGACAGGGAGCTCCTACGAGCAGTACTTC.

At least ten counts were recorded for this clonotype. DNA of the CDR3: TGCGCCAGCAGCTTGGGAAGGGCGAACGGGGCCAACGTCCTGACTTTC. It translates to CASSLGRANGANVLTF. The J gene is TRBJ2-6, the V gene TRBV5-1; D unclear. This CDR3 region has 16 residues. Trimming left V 0 bases short and J 4 bases short, with 11 bases between. CDR1 and CDR2 (germline): SGHRS, YFSETQ.

This clonotype was observed at least ten times. The chain uses TRBV28 and TRBJ1-1; D ambiguous. V lost 6 bases and J lost 11, with 13 bases in between. The germline V gene encodes CDR1 MDHEN and CDR2 SYDVKM. The CDR3 extends over 11 amino acids. The CDR3 DNA is TGTGCCAGCAGCGCCCAAGGCCAGGCTTTCTTT. Protein product: CASSAQGQAFF.

This clonotype was recorded at least ten times. The CDR3 spells CASSSTGPSGPYNEQFF. The CDR3 nucleotides are TGTGCCAGCAGTTCGACAGGGCCTAGCGGGCCCTACAATGAGCAGTTCTTC. This chain links TRBV27 with TRBJ2-1; D is perhaps TRBD2 (8 bases). V lost 4 bases to trimming and J lost 2 bases, with 18 bases between them. CDR1 is MNHEY, CDR2 SMNVEV, per germline (reference sequence). The CDR3 has 17 amino acids.

This clonotype was counted many times. The rearrangement joins TRBV5-1 to TRBJ2-7; D gene unclear. The CDR3 length is 12 residues. Germline V gene lookup returns CDR1 SGHRS and CDR2 YFSETQ. Trimming removed 4 bases from V and 5 bases from J, with 10 bases in between. CDR3 in amino acids: CASSPDQDEQYF. In DNA form, the CDR3 reads TGCGCCAGCAGCCCGGACCAGGACGAGCAGTACTTC. The whole variable domain, remainder taken from reference TRBV5-1 and TRBJ2-7, is KAGVTQTPRYLIKTRGQQVTLSCSPISGHRSVSWYQQTPGQGLQFLFEYFSETQRNKGNFPGRFSGRQFSNSRSEMNVSTLELGDSALYLCASSPDQDEQYFGPGTRLTVT.

Ten or more counts support this clonotype. CDR3 DNA sequence: TGTGCCAGCTCACGGGAGGGTTACTCCTACAATGAGCAGTTCTTC. Protein: CASSREGYSYNEQFF. The chain recombines TRBV18 with TRBJ2-1; TRBD2 aligns across 7 bases. The V gene end was trimmed by 4 bases and the J gene end by 0 bases; junction bases not matched to a gene: 3. Germline loops: CDR1 KGHSH, CDR2 LQKENI. The CDR3 consists of 15 residues. The full variable domain, in which reference TRBV18 and TRBJ2-1 provide the parts outside the CDR3, is NAGVMQNPRHLVRRRGQEARLRCSPMKGHSHVYWYRQLPEEGLKFMVYLQKENIIDESGMPKERFSAEFPKEGPSILRIQQVVRGDSAAYFCASSREGYSYNEQFFGPGTRLTVL.

The table lists this clonotype with many counts. The V call is TRBV7-3, the J call TRBJ1-4; maybe TRBD1 (5 bases). V lost 5 bases, J lost 4 bases, and 14 bases lay in between. This CDR3 spans 15 amino acids. From germline, CDR1 is SGHTA and CDR2 FQGTGA. CDR3 sequence: CASSPGIQGNEKLFF. For the CDR3, the DNA is TGTGCCAGCAGCCCAGGGATCCAGGGTAATGAAAAACTGTTTTTT.

The sample holds a few counts of this clonotype. V usage is TRBV7-2 and J usage is TRBJ2-3, with TRBD2 matching 7 bases. J gave up 0 bases and V 6 bases, and 27 bases lay outside the gene matches. The CDR3 totals 22 residues. Germline V gene lookup returns CDR1 SGHTA and CDR2 FQGNSA. The CDR3 loop is CASRRRGQQLSASGSSTDTQYF. The CDR3 DNA sequence: TGTGCCAGCAGGAGGCGGGGCCAGCAGCTTAGCGCTAGCGGCTCTAGCACAGATACGCAGTATTTT.

This clonotype was detected many times. The rearrangement joins TRBV29-1 to TRBJ1-2, with D unclear. Trimming shortened V by 5 bases and J by 8 bases, and 12 bases separated the two germline ends. Germline CDR1 SQVTM, CDR2 ANQGSEA. The CDR3 length is 11 residues. DNA of the CDR3: TGCAGCGTTAGGGTCCTAGACGGCTACACCTTC. It yields the protein CSVRVLDGYTF.

This clonotype came up many times. The chain employs TRBV20-1 and TRBJ2-7, with D maybe TRBD2 (6 bases). Per the germline V gene, CDR1 is DFQATT and CDR2 is SNEGSKA (reference sequence). The V end was cut by 3 bases, the J end by 3 bases, with 12 bases between. This CDR3 is built from 13 residues. CDR3 sequence: CSASRLVSYEQYF. Written as DNA, the CDR3 is TGCAGTGCTAGTAGACTAGTAAGCTACGAGCAGTACTTC.

This clonotype was observed many times. The V call is TRBV20-1, the J call TRBJ2-5, with TRBD2 as a possible D gene (5 bases). Trimming took 2 bases from V and 5 from J, leaving 9 bases between them. This CDR3 has 12 amino acids. Germline V gives CDR1 DFQATT, CDR2 SNEGSKA (reference sequence). CDR3 sequence reads: CSARTLAETQYF. The CDR3, as DNA: TGCAGTGCTAGAACCCTAGCCGAGACCCAGTACTTC.

This clonotype has only one observation. A single base separates this from a much larger clone, so it may be a read error. The chain employs TRBV3-1 and TRBJ2-7, with 7 bases matching TRBD2. The CDR3 has 15 residues. The germline CDR1 and CDR2 sequences are LGHDT and YNNKEL (reference sequence). For the CDR3, the DNA is TGTGCCAGCAGCCAATTACCGGGACTAAATTACGAGCAGCACTTC. Its translation is CASSQLPGLNYEQHF.

This clonotype was found many times. This chain connects TRBV4-2 to TRBJ2-1; 15 bases match TRBD2. The trim removed 0 bases at V and 12 bases at J, leaving 15 bases unmatched. The CDR3 has 19 residues. The germline V gene has CDR1 LGHNA and CDR2 YNFKEQ. Here the CDR3 DNA reads TGTGCCAGCAGCCAAGATCACGGGACTAGCGGGAGGAACGCAGAAAGGCAGTTCTTC. Its protein product is CASSQDHGTSGRNAERQFF.